This TCR beta chain came from a study of T-cell memory formation after mild COVID-19. Background on the study: TCR clusters largely stayed donor specific.

TCR alpha and TCR beta cDNA libraries carrying sample barcodes and UMIs were produced by 5'RACE using constant-segment primers. TCRdb fed the 5' RACE reads into MiXCR, producing one record per CDR3 protein. This sample has fewer than 90,000 distinct CDR3 sequences; about 15% occur once, and the top ten carry about 31%. Sequenced material: PBMCs or a T cell subset sorted from them (not recorded which). The receptor's source is an adult woman who had mild COVID-19 (a few samples of this study predate the infection). Cell type and time point are not known.

The CDR3 DNA follows: TGTGCCAGCAGCTCCACTTGGACAGGTTTCATTGAAGCTTTCTTT. This sequence encodes CASSSTWTGFIEAFF. The chain couples TRBV7-9 to TRBJ1-1, with 7 bases aligning to TRBD1. V was pared by 4 bases and J by 7 bases, with 12 bases of the junction left unmatched. The CDR3 contains 15 residues. The V gene's germline CDR1 is SEHNR and CDR2 FQNEAQ (reference sequence).